A single sample gave rise to the 20 T cell receptor beta chains below, sequenced in a study of blood T cell repertoires in COVID-19. Assay: immunoSEQ multiplex PCR; the TCRdb copy retains only in-frame clones and omits some. This sample carries under 200,000 clones, around 85% of them seen once, and the ten largest clones take 9.5% to 12%. The sequenced material came from peripheral blood. All receptors come from a woman between 55 and 75 years old with COVID-19, enrolled during active disease.

The V call is TRBV9, the J call TRBJ1-6, with D possibly matching TRBD1 (5 bases). Trimming took 0 bases from V and 7 from J, leaving 17 bases between them. The CDR3 runs to 17 residues. From germline, CDR1 is SGDLS and CDR2 YYNGEE. CDR3 nucleotide sequence: TGTGCCAGCAGCGTAGCCCCTTGGGGCGGTTCCAATTCACCCCTCCACTTT. Amino acids: CASSVAPWGGSNSPLHF.

The table lists this clone with a count of one. CDR3 protein: CASIVSRSGNTIYF. CDR3 bases: TGTGCCAGCATAGTCTCCCGCTCTGGAAACACCATATATTTT. The chain joins TRBV6-5 to TRBJ1-3, with D unresolved. Trimming took 7 bases from V and 0 from J, leaving 10 bases between them. CDR3 size: 14 residues. CDR1 MNHEY and CDR2 SVGAGI come from the germline V gene.

The chain carries TRBV29-1 and TRBJ2-5, with TRBD2 matching over 15 bases. The V gene's germline CDR1 is SQVTM and CDR2 ANQGSEA. This CDR3 contains 17 residues. V gave up 7 bases and J gave up 5 bases; unmatched junction bases: 14. The CDR3 reads CSAGLAGGYRKTETQYF. CDR3 bases: TGCAGCGCGGGACTAGCGGGAGGCTATCGCAAAACGGAGACCCAGTACTTC. The full variable domain, rest sourced from reference TRBV29-1 and TRBJ2-5, is SAVISQKPSRDICQRGTSLTIQCQVDSQVTMMFWYRQQPGQSLTLIATANQGSEATYESGFVIDKFPISRPNLTFSTLTVSNMSPEDSSIYLCSAGLAGGYRKTETQYFGPGTRLLVL.

This clone was observed a handful of times. V usage is TRBV4-1 and J usage is TRBJ2-7; 8 bases agree with TRBD2. V lost 5 bases, J lost 0 bases, and 6 bases stayed unmatched. Germline assignment: CDR1 MGHRA and CDR2 YSYEKL. The CDR3 spans 15 residues. The CDR3 DNA sequence: TGCGCCAGCAGCTCTCCCAGCGGGAGCTCCTACGAGCAGTACTTC. Amino acid sequence: CASSSPSGSSYEQYF.

The chain uses TRBV29-1 and TRBJ2-7; 12 nucleotides agree with TRBD2. The trim removed 0 bases at V and 2 bases at J, leaving 5 bases unmatched. The CDR3 contains 16 residues. Per germline, CDR1 SQVTM and CDR2 ANQGSEA. The CDR3 bases are TGCAGCGTTGAAGATCGACTAGCGGGAGTTGCCTACGAGCAGTACTTC. It yields the protein CSVEDRLAGVAYEQYF.

This clone was recorded once. The gene calls are TRBV27 and TRBJ2-1, with a weak D call TRBD2 (6 bases). The CDR3 length is 14 residues. The ends were cut back, 8 bases at V and 9 bases at J, with 20 bases in the middle. Germline loops: CDR1 MNHEY, CDR2 SMNVEV (reference sequence). The CDR3 DNA reads as TGTGCCAGCGCAGTGACTAGGATAGAAAGTGAGCAGTTCTTC. It yields the protein CASAVTRIESEQFF.

The chain links TRBV5-1 to TRBJ1-1; D unclear. Germline CDR1 SGHRS, CDR2 YFSETQ. The CDR3 has 14 residues. Trimming cost V 4 bases and J 10 bases, with 20 bases left between them. For the CDR3, the DNA is TGCGCCAGCAGCCTCACGGTCGGAGGCGAGGGAGCTTTCTTT. Translated: CASSLTVGGEGAFF.

The chain carries TRBV6-5 and TRBJ1-2; 7 bases match TRBD1. This CDR3 region has 12 residues. CDR1 MNHEY and CDR2 SVGAGI come from the germline V gene. V trimming: 10 bases; J trimming: 4 bases; junction bases outside the gene matches: 6. For the CDR3, the DNA is TGTGCCACAAGGGGGCTCGGCTATGGCTACACCTTC. This encodes CATRGLGYGYTF.

This chain joins TRBV3-1 (or the pseudogene TRBV3-2) and TRBJ2-7; D is undetermined. V lost 4 bases, J lost 1 base, and 14 bases lay in between. Per germline, CDR1 LGHDT and CDR2 YNNKEL (reference sequence). This CDR3 comprises 15 residues. CDR3 amino acids: CASSPWAQTSYEQYF. In DNA form, the CDR3 reads TGTGCCAGCAGCCCATGGGCGCAGACGTCCTACGAGCAGTACTTC.

The chain combines TRBV6-5 with TRBJ1-5; TRBD1 aligns across 7 bases. The V segment lost 0 bases and the J segment 0 bases; nucleotides outside the gene matches: 2. This CDR3 comprises 16 residues. CDR1 MNHEY and CDR2 SVGAGI come from the germline V gene. The CDR3 nucleotides are TGTGCCAGCAGTTACTCGGGACAGCATAGCAATCAGCCCCAGCATTTT. Its protein product is CASSYSGQHSNQPQHF.

The J gene is TRBJ2-7, the V gene TRBV28; 8 bases are a match to TRBD1. The CDR3 sequence is 16 residues long. The V and J ends lost 5 bases and 5 bases, in that order; junction bases with no gene match: 14. CDR1 is MDHEN and CDR2 is SYDVKM in the germline V gene. CDR3 sequence: CASSPRLADRDHEQYF. The CDR3 DNA reads TGTGCCAGCAGTCCCCGTTTGGCGGACAGGGACCACGAGCAGTACTTC.

This clone was recorded once. The chain couples TRBV11-3 to TRBJ1-2, with D perhaps TRBD1 (6 bases). V lost 5 bases, J lost 0 bases, and 19 bases lay in between. Germline CDR1 and CDR2: SGHNT and YENEEA. The CDR3 contains 17 residues. The CDR3 coding sequence is TGTGCCAGCAGCGGCACTCTAGGACAGCTTACTAACTATGGCTACACCTTC. It codes for CASSGTLGQLTNYGYTF.

This clone occurred a few times. The V gene is TRBV7-2, the J gene TRBJ1-1; D remains ambiguous. Trimming left V 5 bases short and J 1 base short, with 11 bases between. This CDR3 comprises 14 residues. Germline loops: CDR1 SGHTA, CDR2 FQGNSA. The CDR3 region has the DNA TGTGCCAGCAGCCCTACAGCCCGGAACACTGAAGCTTTCTTT. The encoded protein is CASSPTARNTEAFF.

The chain uses TRBV16 and TRBJ2-4; D call uncertain. Germline-derived CDR1 and CDR2 are KGHSY and FQNENV. The V end was cut by 0 bases, the J end by 5 bases, with 11 bases between. CDR3 length: 15 residues. This chain's CDR3 is CASSQSAAGQNIQYF. The CDR3 DNA reads TGTGCCAGCAGCCAATCCGCAGCAGGCCAAAACATTCAGTACTTC.

The chain is built from TRBV5-1 and TRBJ1-2; TRBD1 matches at 7 bases. The germline CDR1 and CDR2 sequences are SGHRS and YFSETQ. The CDR3 extends over 15 amino acids. J was trimmed by 5 bases and V by 3 bases; bases with no gene match: 10. The DNA of the CDR3 is TGCGCCAGCAGCTGGGGCAGGGGGGCAGGGTATGGCTACACCTTC. As protein: CASSWGRGAGYGYTF.

The chain is built from TRBV7-2 and TRBJ1-6; 8 nucleotides line up with TRBD1. Germline-derived CDR1 and CDR2 are SGHTA and FQGNSA. This CDR3 contains 15 residues. V dropped 4 bases and J dropped 7; count of bases not matched to a gene: 6. CDR3: CASSWGQVSNSPLHF. The CDR3, as DNA: TGTGCCAGCAGCTGGGGACAGGTCAGCAATTCACCCCTCCACTTT.

This rearrangement joins TRBV13 to TRBJ2-7; the match to TRBD1 covers 12 bases. The J segment lost 3 bases and the V segment lost 5 bases, leaving 11 bases of the junction unmatched. Looked up from germline, CDR1 is PRHDT and CDR2 is FYEKMQ (reference sequence). The CDR3 is 17 amino acids. The CDR3 region is CASSDRDRGPLLYEQYF. CDR3 sequence (DNA): TGTGCCAGCAGCGACCGGGACAGGGGGCCCCTACTCTACGAGCAGTACTTC.

V gene TRBV25-1 combines with J gene TRBJ2-7, with 7 nucleotides matching TRBD1. Trimming took 6 bases from V and 5 from J; bases not matched to a gene: 16. Germline V gene lookup returns CDR1 MGHDK and CDR2 SYGVNS. The CDR3 sequence is 16 residues long. CDR3 protein: CASSEEQGTPHNEQYF. The CDR3 DNA reads TGTGCCAGCAGCGAAGAACAGGGGACGCCCCACAACGAGCAGTACTTC.

This chain joins TRBV7-2 and TRBJ1-5; 7 bases align to TRBD1. The V segment lost 5 bases and the J segment 5 bases; nucleotides outside the gene matches: 6. CDR3 length equals 14 residues. Germline V gene sequence: CDR1 SGHTA, CDR2 FQGNSA. CDR3 region: CASSRDRAYQPQHF. The CDR3 DNA is TGTGCCAGCAGCCGTGACAGGGCGTATCAGCCCCAGCATTTT.

V is TRBV19 and J is TRBJ2-7; D unclear. Germline CDR1 reads LNHDA; CDR2 reads SQIVND (reference sequence). The CDR3 runs to 13 residues. Trimming removed 3 bases from V and 4 bases from J, with 10 bases in between. The CDR3 loop reads CASSISLRYEQYF. The CDR3 nucleotides are TGTGCCAGTAGTATTTCCCTCCGGTACGAGCAGTACTTC.